The sequence of this TCR beta chain was determined in a study of chemoradiotherapy in HPV16-positive cancers. The wider study: A couple of HPV16-positive patients' cells yielded candidate HPV-specific clones and common motifs. Broader study findings: HPV-specific T cells were functionally defined from only a couple of HPV16-positive patients.

With 6 bases clipped from V and 4 bases from J, the junction kept 5 bases outside the gene matches. In germline, CDR1 is SEHNR, CDR2 FQNEAQ (reference sequence). The CDR3 sequence is 15 residues long. Repertoires were sampled repeatedly during chemoradiotherapy. Libraries were prepared by immunoSEQ multiplex PCR; TCRdb keeps only in-frame clonotypes and omits some of them. The repertoire holds 9,500 to 11,000 clones, around 68% seen once, with around 35% in the top ten. Worth noting for this clone: The antigen is undetermined.

The gene calls are TRBV7-9 and TRBJ2-2; 10 nucleotides agree with TRBD1. The sample was collected from a patient who underwent chemoradiotherapy. The clonotype originates from a human donor with HPV-associated anogenital cancer. The CDR3 bases are TGTGCCAGCAGGGGGACAGGGGTGATCACCGGGGAGCTGTTTTTT. Protein sequence: CASRGTGVITGELFF.